Listed here are 20 T cell receptor beta chains from one sample, sequenced in a study of regulatory T cells in long-lasting Graves disease (TCRdb year 2021). The library was made by multiplex PCR. For sequencing, an Illumina HiSeq 4000 was employed. iRepertoire HTBI primers and Arm-PCR amplification of CDR3 regions were used to construct TCR beta libraries. TCRdb trimmed public reads at Q25 via fastp, called clones via MiXCR and kept in-frame beta chains. Each entry merges the rows of one CDR3 protein and shows their most common DNA and genes. The sample data list roughly 430,000 distinct CDR3 sequences, and around 20% of these were observed just once. Of the sample, roughly an eighth is held by the ten largest clones. The time point tag for this specimen amounts to: persistent/refractory GD, antithyroid drugs over 5 years with positive TRAb. For both TCR sequencing and RNA sequencing, RNA was extracted from PBMCs using TRIzol.

The starting material was peripheral blood mononuclear cells (PBMCs), obtained when the disease was refractory, from a patient treated with antithyroid drugs. These TCRs come from a female donor with Graves disease.

This chain joins TRBV20-1 and TRBJ1-4; D possibly corresponds to TRBD1 (5 bases). This CDR3 spans 13 amino acids. Trimming removed 3 bases from V and 8 bases from J, with 13 bases in between. From germline, CDR1 is DFQATT and CDR2 SNEGSKA (reference sequence). The CDR3 here is CSASKGRREKLFF. CDR3 nucleotide sequence: TGCAGTGCTAGTAAGGGGCGGAGGGAAAAACTGTTTTTT.

The rearrangement uses TRBV2 and TRBJ2-1, with 14 nucleotides matching TRBD2. With 9 bases clipped from V and 5 bases from J, the junction kept 0 bases outside the gene matches. The CDR3 sequence is 13 residues long. Germline V gene data show CDR1 as SNHLY and CDR2 as FYNNEI. Here the CDR3 DNA reads TGTGCCAGGGGACTAGCGGGAGACAATGAGCAGTTCTTC. This codes for CARGLAGDNEQFF.

The sample holds many counts of this clonotype. The chain joins TRBV28 to TRBJ2-7; no definite D call. The V end was cut by 3 bases, the J end by 9 bases, with 18 bases between. This CDR3 comprises 14 residues. Germline lookup yields CDR1 MDHEN and CDR2 SYDVKM. CDR3 protein: CASSLYSRTSGQYF. The CDR3 DNA sequence: TGTGCCAGCAGTTTGTACAGTAGAACGTCCGGGCAGTACTTC.

The table lists this clonotype with a few counts. The chain joins TRBV7-3 to TRBJ2-3; TRBD2 agrees at 13 bases. The germline gives CDR1 SGHTA, CDR2 FQGTGA. V gave up 3 bases and J gave up 1 base; unmatched junction bases: 1. The CDR3 is 16 amino acids. CDR3 protein: CASSFGTSGGTDTQYF. CDR3 sequence (DNA): TGTGCCAGCAGCTTCGGGACTAGCGGGGGCACAGATACGCAGTATTTT.

In its sample, this clonotype was seen a few times. A junction end diverges from the germline sequence, so it may reflect a read error. The V gene is TRBV6-1, the J gene TRBJ2-7; 10 bases fit TRBD1. The CDR3 extends over 15 amino acids. Germline CDR1 is MNHNS and CDR2 is SASEGT. CDR3 coding DNA: TGTGCCAGCAGTGAGACAGGGGGCTACTCCGACGAGCAGTACTTC. The encoded protein is CASSETGGYSDEQYF.

This clonotype was recorded a few times. Possible read error: a much larger clone is one base away. The chain has TRBV12-3 or TRBV12-4 and TRBJ1-2; no firm D call. The CDR3 has 13 amino acids. Trimming took 5 bases from V and 4 from J, leaving 11 bases between them. The CDR3 is CASSPDVGYGYTF. In DNA form, the CDR3 reads TGTGCCAGCAGTCCGGACGTGGGCTATGGCTACACCTTC.

The sample holds a few counts of this clonotype. This chain connects TRBV7-9 to TRBJ1-2; D possibly corresponds to TRBD1 (5 bases). Trimming took off 4 bases at V and 8 bases at J, with 11 bases between the two ends. Germline loops: CDR1 SEHNR, CDR2 FQNEAQ (reference sequence). This CDR3 has 12 residues. Written as DNA, the CDR3 is TGTGCCAGCAGCTCAGGGTCTATGGGCTACACCTTC. Translated: CASSSGSMGYTF.

This clonotype was seen repeatedly, ten times or more. The rearrangement joins TRBV11-2 to TRBJ2-5; no clear D gene. V lost 0 bases and J lost 4, with 9 bases in between. This CDR3 is 14 amino acids long. Germline assignment: CDR1 SGHAT and CDR2 FQNNGV. Here the CDR3 DNA reads TGTGCCAGCAGCTTAGATTCCTACCTAGAGACCCAGTACTTC. Translating it yields CASSLDSYLETQYF.

The V call is TRBV20-1, the J call TRBJ2-7; either TRBD1 or TRBD2 may fit D (5 bases each). The CDR3 totals 14 residues. Germline assignment: CDR1 DFQATT and CDR2 SNEGSKA (reference sequence). Trimming took off 5 bases at V and 2 bases at J, with 16 bases between the two ends. DNA for the CDR3: TGCAGTGCTTCCCCCGGGACCGGGGCCTACGAGCAGTACTTC. It yields the protein CSASPGTGAYEQYF.

This clonotype was counted between two and nine times. The rearrangement links TRBV10-2 to TRBJ2-7, with D perhaps TRBD1 (6 bases). The CDR3 covers 14 residues. With 7 bases removed from V and 9 bases from J, the gap between germline ends came to 22 bases. The V gene's germline CDR1 is WSHSY and CDR2 SAAADI. The CDR3 DNA sequence: TGCGCCAGCATTGGCCGGGACAAGAGTTTCCGGCAGTACTTC. Translated: CASIGRDKSFRQYF.

This clonotype has at least ten counts. The chain has TRBV2 and TRBJ2-5; a possible D gene is TRBD2 (6 bases). Trimming removed 4 bases from V and 1 base from J, with 13 bases in between. The CDR3 is 15 residues long. Germline CDR1 reads SNHLY; CDR2 reads FYNNEI. CDR3: CASSAPAGSQETQYF. The CDR3, as DNA: TGTGCCAGCAGTGCACCGGCGGGGAGCCAAGAGACCCAGTACTTC.

This clonotype has at least ten counts. The chain is built from TRBV29-1 and TRBJ2-7; D ambiguous. V was cut by 5 bases and J by 5 bases, with 10 bases left in between. The germline gives CDR1 SQVTM, CDR2 ANQGSEA. This CDR3 comprises 11 residues. The CDR3 loop is CSVRDSNEQYF. As DNA, the CDR3 is TGCAGCGTTCGAGACTCTAACGAGCAGTACTTC.

This clonotype was picked up a small number of times. V usage is TRBV12-3 or TRBV12-4 and J usage is TRBJ2-1; no clear D gene. The CDR3 is made up of 16 amino acids. Between the trimmed V and J ends, which lost 7 bases and 6 bases, there was a span of 22 bases. The CDR3 nucleotides read TGTGCCAGCACCCCCGCCCACCTGAAGGTGTTCAATGAGCAGTTCTTC. The encoded protein is CASTPAHLKVFNEQFF.

This clonotype was seen repeatedly, ten times or more. This chain joins TRBV28 and TRBJ1-2; D remains unclear. The CDR3 consists of 12 residues. Germline V gives CDR1 MDHEN, CDR2 SYDVKM. V gave up 3 bases and J gave up 8 bases, with 10 bases separating them. CDR3 sequence (DNA): TGTGCCAGCAGTTTTGGGAGTGTCGGCTACACCTTC. It encodes CASSFGSVGYTF.

V gene TRBV2 combines with J gene TRBJ1-2, with 8 bases identical to TRBD1. Trimming took 8 bases from V and 7 from J; bases not matched to a gene: 12. The length of the CDR3 is 14 residues. CDR1 is SNHLY, CDR2 FYNNEI, per germline. The CDR3 sequence is CASGLTGDLAGYTF. CDR3 coding DNA: TGTGCCAGCGGGTTGACAGGGGATCTTGCTGGCTACACCTTC.

V and J are TRBV28 and TRBJ2-1, with 11 bases that match TRBD2. V trimming: 6 bases; J trimming: 2 bases; junction bases outside the gene matches: 3. This CDR3 is 15 amino acids long. Germline CDR1 reads MDHEN; CDR2 reads SYDVKM. The CDR3 DNA is TGTGCCAGCAGCTCACTAGCGGGAGCCTACAATGAGCAGTTCTTC. Encoded protein: CASSSLAGAYNEQFF.

This clonotype showed up many times. The CDR3 reads CSARVPKDGNEKLFF. The CDR3 nucleotides are TGCAGTGCTAGAGTTCCCAAGGACGGTAATGAAAAACTGTTTTTT. The rearrangement uses TRBV20-1 and TRBJ1-4; D is unresolved. In germline, CDR1 is DFQATT, CDR2 SNEGSKA (reference sequence). The CDR3 covers 15 residues. The V end lost 1 base, the J end lost 4 bases, and 13 bases lay between the germline ends.

There are many counts of this clonotype. The V gene is TRBV10-3, the J gene TRBJ2-5; 11 nucleotides match TRBD2. Germline CDR1 reads ENHRY; CDR2 reads SYGVKD. V lost 4 bases and J lost 3; bases outside the gene matches: 10. This CDR3 spans 17 amino acids. CDR3 in amino acids: CAISASSGRPGEETQYF. The CDR3 nucleotides read TGTGCCATCAGTGCCTCTAGCGGGAGGCCCGGGGAAGAGACCCAGTACTTC.

This clonotype was counted ten times or more. V gene TRBV7-9 combines with J gene TRBJ1-4, with TRBD1 as a possible D gene (6 bases). V was clipped by 4 bases and J by 5 bases, with 20 bases between them. The CDR3 runs to 17 residues. The germline gives CDR1 SEHNR, CDR2 FQNEAQ (reference sequence). The CDR3 sequence is CASSSSRGGQRNEKLFF. CDR3 nucleotides: TGTGCCAGCAGCTCCTCGCGGGGAGGACAGAGAAATGAAAAACTGTTTTTT.

This clonotype came up many times. V and J are TRBV2 and TRBJ1-1; TRBD1 aligns across 9 bases. Trimming at V came to 4 bases and at J to 5 bases, leaving 8 bases not matched to a gene. Germline V gene data show CDR1 as SNHLY and CDR2 as FYNNEI. CDR3 length: 15 amino acids. CDR3 bases: TGTGCCAGCAGTGTTGAGGGACAGGGACGGACTGAAGCTTTCTTT. This encodes CASSVEGQGRTEAFF.